Listed below are T cell receptor beta chains from one sample, sequenced in a study of CD8+CD57+ T cells in acquired aplastic anemia. MiXCR, run by TCRdb on the reads, gives a single entry per CDR3 protein. The sample yields approximately 270,000 distinct CDR3 sequences, about 56% seen once. Sequenced input: sorted CD4+, CD8+, or CD8+CD57+ T cells (not recorded which) from PBMCs. These receptors originate from a human donor with severe aplastic anemia or a healthy control (not recorded which). CDR3s leave out the opening cysteine and the closing phenylalanine or tryptophan. A D gene is named only where the DNA matches it firmly.

v_call: TRBV6-2/TRBV6-3
j_call: TRBJ2-5
d_call: -
cdr3_aa: ASSYLAGMETQY

v_call: TRBV12-3/TRBV12-4
j_call: TRBJ1-1
d_call: TRBD1
cdr3_aa: ASSFGGLQGDTEAF

v_call: TRBV7-3
j_call: TRBJ2-7
d_call: TRBD2
cdr3_aa: ASSFTSGVIYEQY

v_call: TRBV2
j_call: TRBJ2-7
d_call: -
cdr3_aa: ASRQEGVSYEQY

v_call: TRBV12-3/TRBV12-4
j_call: TRBJ2-1
d_call: TRBD2
cdr3_aa: ASRSASGQSSYNEQF

v_call: TRBV7-9
j_call: TRBJ2-6
d_call: TRBD2
cdr3_aa: ASSLFWWGGDGSGRFSGANVLT

v_call: TRBV9
j_call: TRBJ2-7
d_call: TRBD2
cdr3_aa: ASSGTGTSHGEQY

v_call: TRBV7-2
j_call: TRBJ1-2
d_call: TRBD1
cdr3_aa: ASSLGDSGYGYT

v_call: TRBV12-3/TRBV12-4
j_call: TRBJ2-3
d_call: TRBD1
cdr3_aa: ASSFTGTGGDTQY

v_call: TRBV9
j_call: TRBJ2-5
d_call: TRBD2
cdr3_aa: ASSLHSGGLQETQY

v_call: TRBV19
j_call: TRBJ1-4
d_call: -
cdr3_aa: ASSIGSEKLF

v_call: TRBV20-1
j_call: TRBJ1-2
d_call: TRBD1
cdr3_aa: SARGRRDRWMYGYT

v_call: TRBV7-3
j_call: TRBJ1-2
d_call: -
cdr3_aa: ASSPQAEDGYT

v_call: TRBV10-3
j_call: TRBJ2-3
d_call: TRBD1
cdr3_aa: AIAAGQGSTDTQY

v_call: TRBV20-1
j_call: TRBJ1-1
d_call: -
cdr3_aa: SARSQPGQGGEAF

v_call: TRBV7-3
j_call: TRBJ1-1
d_call: -
cdr3_aa: ASSSPPGLGTEAF

v_call: TRBV24-1
j_call: TRBJ2-1
d_call: -
cdr3_aa: ATSGLVGGGTEEF

v_call: TRBV7-2
j_call: TRBJ2-1
d_call: -
cdr3_aa: ASSSSGTSYNEQF